The present T cell receptor beta chain was sequenced within a study of OX40 agonist ivuxolimab in advanced cancers. Whole-study context: The patients received agonistic anti-OX40 (CD134) antibody ivuxolimab. General study findings and limits: At 0.1 to 3.0 mg/kg and by week 6, CD4+ and CD8+ T cells in the blood had expanded clonally.

There are 15 residues in the CDR3. J was trimmed by 0 bases and V by 2 bases; bases with no gene match: 4. CDR1 and CDR2 (germline): SGHRS, YFSETQ. Concerning this clone itself: Its target is unknown.

Some clones are missing from TCRdb's copy, which holds only in-frame ones; the method was immunoSEQ multiplex PCR. This repertoire shows about 84,000 clones, 89% found once; its top ten account for less than 0.2%. This rearrangement joins TRBV5-1 to TRBJ1-2, with 7 nucleotides matching TRBD1. Sequenced here: CD4+ or CD8+ T cells sorted from blood, sampled in a trial of the OX40 agonist ivuxolimab. The source of this sequence is an adult with an advanced solid tumor such as melanoma, head and neck, liver or kidney cancer. CDR3 sequence: CASSFQGGPNYGYTF. CDR3 in DNA: TGCGCCAGCAGCTTTCAGGGGGGGCCTAACTATGGCTACACCTTC.